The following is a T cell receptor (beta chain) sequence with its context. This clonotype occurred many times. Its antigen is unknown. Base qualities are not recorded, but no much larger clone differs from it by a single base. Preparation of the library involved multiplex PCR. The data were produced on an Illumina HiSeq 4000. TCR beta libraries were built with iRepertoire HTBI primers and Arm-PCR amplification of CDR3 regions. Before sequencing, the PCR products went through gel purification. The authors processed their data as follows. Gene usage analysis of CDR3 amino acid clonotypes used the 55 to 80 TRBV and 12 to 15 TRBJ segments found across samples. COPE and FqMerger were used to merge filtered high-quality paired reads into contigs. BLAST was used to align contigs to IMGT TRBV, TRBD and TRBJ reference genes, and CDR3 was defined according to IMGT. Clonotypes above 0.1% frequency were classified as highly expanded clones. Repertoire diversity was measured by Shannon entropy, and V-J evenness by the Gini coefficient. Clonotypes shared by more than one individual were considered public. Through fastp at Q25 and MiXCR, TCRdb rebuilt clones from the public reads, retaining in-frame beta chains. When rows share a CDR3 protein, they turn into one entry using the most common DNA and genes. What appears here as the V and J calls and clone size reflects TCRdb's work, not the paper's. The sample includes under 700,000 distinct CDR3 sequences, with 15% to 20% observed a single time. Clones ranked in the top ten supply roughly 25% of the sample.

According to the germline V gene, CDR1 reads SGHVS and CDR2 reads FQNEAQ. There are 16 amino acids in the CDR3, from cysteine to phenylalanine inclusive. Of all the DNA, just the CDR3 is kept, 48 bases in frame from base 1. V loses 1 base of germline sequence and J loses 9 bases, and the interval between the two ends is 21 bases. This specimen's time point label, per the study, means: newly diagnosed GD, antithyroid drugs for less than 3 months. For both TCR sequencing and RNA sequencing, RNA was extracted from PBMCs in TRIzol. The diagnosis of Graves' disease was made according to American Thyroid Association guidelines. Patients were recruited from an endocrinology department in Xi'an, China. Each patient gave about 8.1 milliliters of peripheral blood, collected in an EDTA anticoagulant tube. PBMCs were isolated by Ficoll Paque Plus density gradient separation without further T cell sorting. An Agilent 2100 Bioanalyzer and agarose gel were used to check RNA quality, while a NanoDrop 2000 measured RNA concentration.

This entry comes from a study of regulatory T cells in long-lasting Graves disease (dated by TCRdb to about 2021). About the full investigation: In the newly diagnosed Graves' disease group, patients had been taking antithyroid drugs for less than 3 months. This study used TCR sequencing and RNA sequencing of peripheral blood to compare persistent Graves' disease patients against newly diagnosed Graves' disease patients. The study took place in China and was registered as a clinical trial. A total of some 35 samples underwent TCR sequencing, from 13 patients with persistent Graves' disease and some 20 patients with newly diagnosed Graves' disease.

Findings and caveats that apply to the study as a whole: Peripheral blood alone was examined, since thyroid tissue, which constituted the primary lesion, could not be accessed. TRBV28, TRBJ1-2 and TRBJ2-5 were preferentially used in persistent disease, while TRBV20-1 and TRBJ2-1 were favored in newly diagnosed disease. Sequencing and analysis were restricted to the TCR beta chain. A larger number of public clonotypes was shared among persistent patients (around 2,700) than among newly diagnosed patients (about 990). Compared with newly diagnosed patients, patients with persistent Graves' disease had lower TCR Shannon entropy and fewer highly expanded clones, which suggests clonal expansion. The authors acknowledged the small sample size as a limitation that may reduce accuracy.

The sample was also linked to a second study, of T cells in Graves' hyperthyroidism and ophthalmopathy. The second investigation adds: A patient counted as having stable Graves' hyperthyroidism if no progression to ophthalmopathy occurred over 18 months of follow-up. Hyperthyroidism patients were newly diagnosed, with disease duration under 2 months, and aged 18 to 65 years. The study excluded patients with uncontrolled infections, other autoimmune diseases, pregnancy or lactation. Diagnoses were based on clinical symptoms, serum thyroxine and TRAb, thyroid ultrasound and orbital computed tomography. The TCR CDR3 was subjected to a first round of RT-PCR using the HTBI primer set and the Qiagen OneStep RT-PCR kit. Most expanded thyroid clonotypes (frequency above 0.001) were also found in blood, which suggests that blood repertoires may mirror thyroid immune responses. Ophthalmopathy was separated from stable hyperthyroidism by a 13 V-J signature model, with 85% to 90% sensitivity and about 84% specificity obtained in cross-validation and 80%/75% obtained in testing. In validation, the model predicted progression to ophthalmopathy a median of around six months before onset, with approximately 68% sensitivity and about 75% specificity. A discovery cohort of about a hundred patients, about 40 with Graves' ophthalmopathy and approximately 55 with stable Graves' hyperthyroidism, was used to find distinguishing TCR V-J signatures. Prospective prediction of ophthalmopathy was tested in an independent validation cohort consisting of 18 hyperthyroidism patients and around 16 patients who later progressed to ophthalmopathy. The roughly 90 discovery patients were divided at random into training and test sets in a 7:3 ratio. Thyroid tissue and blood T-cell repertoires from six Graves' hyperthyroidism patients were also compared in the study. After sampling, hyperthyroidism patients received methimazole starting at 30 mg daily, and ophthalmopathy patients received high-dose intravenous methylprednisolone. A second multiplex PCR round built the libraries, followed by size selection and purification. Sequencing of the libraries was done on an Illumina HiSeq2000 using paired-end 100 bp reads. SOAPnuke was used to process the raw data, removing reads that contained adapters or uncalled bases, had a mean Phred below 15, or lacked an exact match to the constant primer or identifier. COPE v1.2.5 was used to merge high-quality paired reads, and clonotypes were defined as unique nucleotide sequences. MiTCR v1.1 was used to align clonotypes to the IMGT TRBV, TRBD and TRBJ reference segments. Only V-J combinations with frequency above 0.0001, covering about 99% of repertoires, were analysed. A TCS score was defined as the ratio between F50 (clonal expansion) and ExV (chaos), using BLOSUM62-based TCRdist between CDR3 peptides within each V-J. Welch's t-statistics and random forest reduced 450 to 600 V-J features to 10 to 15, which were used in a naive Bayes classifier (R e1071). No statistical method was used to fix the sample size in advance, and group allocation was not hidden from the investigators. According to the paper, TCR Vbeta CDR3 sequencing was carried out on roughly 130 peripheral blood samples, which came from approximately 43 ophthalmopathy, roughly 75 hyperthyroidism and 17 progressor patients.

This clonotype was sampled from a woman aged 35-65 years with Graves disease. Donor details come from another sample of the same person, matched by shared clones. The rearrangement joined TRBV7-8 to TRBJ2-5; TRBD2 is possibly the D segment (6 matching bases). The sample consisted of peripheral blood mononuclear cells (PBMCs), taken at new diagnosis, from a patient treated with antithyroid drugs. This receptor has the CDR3 CASSLVGTGFEGPQYF. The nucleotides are TGTGCCAGCAGCTTAGTGGGGACTGGCTTCGAGGGGCCCCAGTACTTC.